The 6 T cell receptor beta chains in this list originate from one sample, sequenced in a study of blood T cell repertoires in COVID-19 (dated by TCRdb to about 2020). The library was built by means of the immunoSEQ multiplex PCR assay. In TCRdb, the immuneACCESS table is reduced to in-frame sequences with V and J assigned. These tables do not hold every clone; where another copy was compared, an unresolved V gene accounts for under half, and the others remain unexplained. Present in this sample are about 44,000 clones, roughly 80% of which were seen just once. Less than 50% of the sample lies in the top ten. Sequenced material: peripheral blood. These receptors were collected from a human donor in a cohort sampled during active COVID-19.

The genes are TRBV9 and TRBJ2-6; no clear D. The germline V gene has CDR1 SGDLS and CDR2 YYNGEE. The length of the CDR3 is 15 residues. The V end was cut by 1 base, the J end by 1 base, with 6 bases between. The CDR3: CASSVPGSGANVLTF. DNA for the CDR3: TGTGCCAGCAGCGTACCCGGGTCTGGGGCCAACGTCCTGACTTTC.

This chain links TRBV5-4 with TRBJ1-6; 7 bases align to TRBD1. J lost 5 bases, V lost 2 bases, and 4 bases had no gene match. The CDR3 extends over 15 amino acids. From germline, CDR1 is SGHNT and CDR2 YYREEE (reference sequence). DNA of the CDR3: TGTGCCAGCAGCTTACAGGGGCTGAATAATTCACCCCTCCACTTT. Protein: CASSLQGLNNSPLHF.

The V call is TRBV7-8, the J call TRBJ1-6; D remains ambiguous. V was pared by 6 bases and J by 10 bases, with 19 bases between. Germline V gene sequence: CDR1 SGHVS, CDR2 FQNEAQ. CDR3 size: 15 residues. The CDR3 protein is CASREAGSLRSPLHF. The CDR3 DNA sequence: TGTGCCAGCAGGGAAGCCGGGTCCCTGCGGTCACCCCTCCACTTT.

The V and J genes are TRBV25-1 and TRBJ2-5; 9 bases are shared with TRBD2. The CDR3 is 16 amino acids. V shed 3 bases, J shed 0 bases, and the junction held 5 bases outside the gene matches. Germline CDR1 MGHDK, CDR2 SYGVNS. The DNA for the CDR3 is TGTGCCAGCAGTGAGCGCGCTAGCGGGGACCAAGAGACCCAGTACTTC. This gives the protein CASSERASGDQETQYF.

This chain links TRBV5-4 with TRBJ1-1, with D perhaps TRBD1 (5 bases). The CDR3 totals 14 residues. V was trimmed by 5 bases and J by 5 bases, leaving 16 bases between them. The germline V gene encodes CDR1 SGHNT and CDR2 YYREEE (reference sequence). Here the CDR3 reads CASRSVAGGTEAFF. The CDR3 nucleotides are TGTGCCAGCAGATCAGTAGCGGGGGGGACTGAAGCTTTCTTT. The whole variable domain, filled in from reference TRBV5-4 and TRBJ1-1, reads ETGVTQSPTHLIKTRGQQVTLRCSSQSGHNTVSWYQQALGQGPQFIFQYYREEENGRGNFPPRFSGLQFPNYSSELNVNALELDDSALYLCASRSVAGGTEAFFGQGTRLTVV.

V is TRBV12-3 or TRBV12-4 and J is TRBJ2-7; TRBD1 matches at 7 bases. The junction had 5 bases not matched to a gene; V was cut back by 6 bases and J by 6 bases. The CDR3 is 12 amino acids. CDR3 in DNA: TGTGCCAGCAGCAAACAGGGGCGCGAGCAGTACTTC. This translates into CASSKQGREQYF.